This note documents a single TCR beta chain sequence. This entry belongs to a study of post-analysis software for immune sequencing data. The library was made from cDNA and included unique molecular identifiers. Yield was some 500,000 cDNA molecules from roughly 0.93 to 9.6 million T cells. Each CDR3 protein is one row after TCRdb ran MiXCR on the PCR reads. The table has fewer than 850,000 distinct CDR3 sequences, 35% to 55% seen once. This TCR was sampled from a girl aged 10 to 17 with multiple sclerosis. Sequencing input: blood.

CDR3 in amino acids: CSAPDRVGTEAFF. CDR3 coding DNA: TGCAGTGCTCCGGACAGGGTGGGGACTGAAGCTTTCTTT. The chain combines TRBV20-1 with TRBJ1-1, with 8 bases identical to TRBD1. The J segment lost 5 bases and the V segment lost 5 bases, leaving 7 bases of the junction unmatched. CDR1 and CDR2 (germline): DFQATT, SNEGSKA (reference sequence). CDR3 length: 13 amino acids.